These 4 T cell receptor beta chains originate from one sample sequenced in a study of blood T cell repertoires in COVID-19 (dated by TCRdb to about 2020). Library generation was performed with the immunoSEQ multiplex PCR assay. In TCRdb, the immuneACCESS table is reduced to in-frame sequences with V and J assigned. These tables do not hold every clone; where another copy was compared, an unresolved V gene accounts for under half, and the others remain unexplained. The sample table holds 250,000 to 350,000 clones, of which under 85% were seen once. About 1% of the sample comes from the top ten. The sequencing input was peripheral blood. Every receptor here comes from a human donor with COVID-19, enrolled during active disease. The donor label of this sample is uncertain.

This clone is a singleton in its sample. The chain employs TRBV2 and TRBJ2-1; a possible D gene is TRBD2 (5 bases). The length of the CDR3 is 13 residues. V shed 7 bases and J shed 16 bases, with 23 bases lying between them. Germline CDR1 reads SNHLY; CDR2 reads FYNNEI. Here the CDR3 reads CASKWAGGLDNFF. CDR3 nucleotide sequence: TGTGCCAGCAAGTGGGCGGGCGGGCTAGACAACTTCTTC.

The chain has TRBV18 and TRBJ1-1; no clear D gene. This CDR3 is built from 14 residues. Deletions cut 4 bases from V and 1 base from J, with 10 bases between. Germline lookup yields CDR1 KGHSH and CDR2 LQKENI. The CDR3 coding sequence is TGTGCCAGCTCACATGCCGACACGAACACTGAAGCTTTCTTT. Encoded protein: CASSHADTNTEAFF.

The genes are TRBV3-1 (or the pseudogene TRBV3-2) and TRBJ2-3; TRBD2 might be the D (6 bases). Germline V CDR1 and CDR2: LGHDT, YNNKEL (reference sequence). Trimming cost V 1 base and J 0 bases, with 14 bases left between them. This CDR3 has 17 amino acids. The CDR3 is CASSQAPGLLSTDTQYF. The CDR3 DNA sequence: TGTGCCAGCAGCCAAGCCCCGGGACTCCTCAGCACAGATACGCAGTATTTT.

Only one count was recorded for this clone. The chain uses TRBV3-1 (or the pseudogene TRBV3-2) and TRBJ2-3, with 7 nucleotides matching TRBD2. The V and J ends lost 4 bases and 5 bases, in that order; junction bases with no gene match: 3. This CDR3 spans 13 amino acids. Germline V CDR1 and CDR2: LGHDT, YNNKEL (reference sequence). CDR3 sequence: CASSRDYRDTQYF. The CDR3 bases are TGTGCCAGCAGCCGGGACTATAGAGATACGCAGTATTTT.